This T cell receptor beta chain is from a study of shared clonotypes between healthy human individuals. Study conclusions and caveats: A limitation of the genetic and exposure-history diversity represented arose from few donors.

The repertoire was sequenced with immunoSEQ multiplex PCR; TCRdb's copy has only in-frame clones and lacks some. The data contain nearly 1 million clones, approximately 80% of them singletons. V was cut by 2 bases and J by 3 bases, with 7 bases left in between. The V gene's germline CDR1 is SGHTA and CDR2 FQGTGA. The CDR3 runs 13 residues. Concerning this clone: Its antigen is still unknown. A read error is possible here, since a much larger clone lies one base away.

The sequence was obtained from a man aged 18 to 35 in good health. This chain links TRBV7-3 with TRBJ1-1, with D perhaps matching TRBD1 (5 bases). What was sequenced was memory CD4+ T cells sorted from blood. Sample subset: CD45RA-negative fraction. The CDR3 spells CASSLAGYTEAFF. In nucleotides, the CDR3 is TGTGCCAGCAGCTTAGCAGGGTACACTGAAGCTTTCTTT.